This T cell receptor beta chain derives from a study of blood T cell repertoires in COVID-19. Overall study context: The analysed material was cDNA or gDNA that came from T cells, B-cell-depleted T cells, or PBMCs.

Germline assignment: CDR1 SGHRS and CDR2 YFSETQ. Losses at the gene ends were 4 bases for V and 2 bases for J; bases not matched to a gene: 9. This CDR3 spans 16 amino acids. Authors' analysis steps: Estimation of nucleated cell counts relied on the amplification of reference gene primers. Assay: immunoSEQ multiplex PCR; the TCRdb copy retains only in-frame clones and omits some. V and J calls and clone size are those listed in that table; D and trimming were worked out from the DNA. The table shows around 100,000 clones, with more than 65% occurring only once. The sequence was obtained from a man in his 70s with active or convalescent COVID-19. The V call is TRBV5-1, the J call TRBJ2-3; 8 positions agree with TRBD2. Sequenced input: peripheral blood. CDR3 protein: CASSLYAGGDTDTQYF. CDR3 bases: TGCGCCAGCAGCCTTTACGCGGGAGGAGACACAGATACGCAGTATTTT.